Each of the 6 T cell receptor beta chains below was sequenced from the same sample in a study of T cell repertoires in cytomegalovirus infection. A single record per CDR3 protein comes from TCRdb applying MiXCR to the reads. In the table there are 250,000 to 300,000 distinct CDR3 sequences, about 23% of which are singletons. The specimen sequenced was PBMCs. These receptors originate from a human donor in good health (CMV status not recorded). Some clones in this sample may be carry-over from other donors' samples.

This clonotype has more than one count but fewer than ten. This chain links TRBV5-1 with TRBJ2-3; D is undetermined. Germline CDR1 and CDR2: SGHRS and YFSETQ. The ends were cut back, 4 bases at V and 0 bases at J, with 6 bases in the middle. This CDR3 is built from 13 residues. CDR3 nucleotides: TGCGCCAGCAGCCCCTCTAGCACAGATACGCAGTATTTT. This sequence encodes CASSPSSTDTQYF.

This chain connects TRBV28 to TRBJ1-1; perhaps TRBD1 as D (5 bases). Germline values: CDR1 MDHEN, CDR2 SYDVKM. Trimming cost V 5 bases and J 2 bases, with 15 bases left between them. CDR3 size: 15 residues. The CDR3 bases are TGTGCCAGCAGTATTCGAACAGGAGGAAACACTGAAGCTTTCTTT. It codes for CASSIRTGGNTEAFF.

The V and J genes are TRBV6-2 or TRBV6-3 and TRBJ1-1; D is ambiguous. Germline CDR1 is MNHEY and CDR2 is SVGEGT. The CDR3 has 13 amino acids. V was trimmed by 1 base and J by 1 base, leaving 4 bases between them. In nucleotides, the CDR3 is TGTGCCAGCAGTTACTGGGAGAACACTGAAGCTTTCTTT. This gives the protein CASSYWENTEAFF.

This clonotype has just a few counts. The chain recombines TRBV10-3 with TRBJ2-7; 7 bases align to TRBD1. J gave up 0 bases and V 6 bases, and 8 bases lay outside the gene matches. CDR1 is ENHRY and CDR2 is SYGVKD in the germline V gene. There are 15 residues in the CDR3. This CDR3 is CAIRTGRGNSYEQYF. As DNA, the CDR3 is TGTGCCATCAGGACCGGCAGGGGGAACTCCTACGAGCAGTACTTC.

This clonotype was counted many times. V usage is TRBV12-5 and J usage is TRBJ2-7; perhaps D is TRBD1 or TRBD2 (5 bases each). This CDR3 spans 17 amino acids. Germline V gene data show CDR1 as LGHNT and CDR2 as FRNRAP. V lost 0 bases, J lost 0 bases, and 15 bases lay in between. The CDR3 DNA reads TGTGCTAGTGGTTTGGTAATGGGGACGGCTGACTCCTACGAGCAGTACTTC. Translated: CASGLVMGTADSYEQYF.

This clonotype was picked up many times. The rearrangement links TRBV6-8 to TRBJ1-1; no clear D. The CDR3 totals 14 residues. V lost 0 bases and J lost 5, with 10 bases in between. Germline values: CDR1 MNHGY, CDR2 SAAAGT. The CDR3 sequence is CASSYSSLGTEAFF. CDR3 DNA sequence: TGTGCCAGCAGTTACTCGTCCCTGGGGACTGAAGCTTTCTTT.